This TCR beta chain was observed in a study of blood T cell repertoires in COVID-19. In the study overall: Sample material is recorded as cDNA or gDNA derived from T cells, B-cell-depleted T cells, or PBMCs.

Germline V gives CDR1 SGHTA, CDR2 FQGTGA. With 4 bases clipped from V and 6 bases from J, the junction kept 3 bases outside the gene matches. This CDR3 has 13 amino acids. Under the authors' procedure: Counts of nucleated cells, estimated from reference gene primer amplification, were obtained. TCRdb's copy holds only in-frame clones and misses some; the assay was immunoSEQ multiplex PCR. The DNA gave D and trimming, while V, J and clone size come from that table. Of about 150,000 clones listed, roughly 82% are singletons. This TCR derives from a man between 65 and 85 years old with acute or convalescent COVID-19. Material for sequencing was peripheral blood. This chain joins TRBV7-3 and TRBJ2-7; 10 bases align to TRBD1. The CDR3 nucleotides are TGTGCCAGCAGCTGGGGGACAGGGGCCGAGCAGTACTTC. It specifies CASSWGTGAEQYF. Full variable domain (missing parts from reference TRBV7-3 and TRBJ2-7): GAGVSQTPSNKVTEKGKYVELRCDPISGHTALYWYRQSLGQGPEFLIYFQGTGAADDSGLPNDRFFAVRPEGSVSTLKIQRTERGDSAVYLCASSWGTGAEQYFGPGTRLTVT.